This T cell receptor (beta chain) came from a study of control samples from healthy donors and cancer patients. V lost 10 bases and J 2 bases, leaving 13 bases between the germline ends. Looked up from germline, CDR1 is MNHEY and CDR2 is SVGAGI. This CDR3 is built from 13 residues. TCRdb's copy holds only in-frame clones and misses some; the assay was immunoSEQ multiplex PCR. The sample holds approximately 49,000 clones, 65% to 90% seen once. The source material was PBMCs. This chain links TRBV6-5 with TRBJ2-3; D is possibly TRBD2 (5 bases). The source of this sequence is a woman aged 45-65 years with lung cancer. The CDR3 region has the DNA TGTGCCACCTCTGGACTCCTCACAGATACGCAGTATTTT. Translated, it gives CATSGLLTDTQYF.